This passage covers 8 T cell receptor beta chains from one sample sequenced in a study of blood T cell repertoires in COVID-19. Sequenced by immunoSEQ multiplex PCR; TCRdb stores in-frame clones only, minus some. The table includes roughly 140,000 clones, 65% to 90% detected once. Material for sequencing was peripheral blood. The receptors derive from a woman aged 45-60 years in a cohort sampled during active or convalescent COVID-19.

This chain uses TRBV19 with TRBJ1-2; tentative D call: TRBD1 (6 bases). This CDR3 has 17 amino acids. V lost 3 bases and J lost 1, with 18 bases in between. The germline CDR1 and CDR2 sequences are LNHDA and SQIVND (reference sequence). CDR3 in amino acids: CASSIFVQGTGNYGYTF. The CDR3 DNA is TGTGCCAGTAGTATTTTCGTACAGGGAACGGGTAACTATGGCTACACCTTC.

The V gene is TRBV19, the J gene TRBJ2-2; D might be TRBD1 (6 bases). This CDR3 is 14 amino acids long. Per the germline V gene, CDR1 is LNHDA and CDR2 is SQIVND (reference sequence). V gave up 7 bases and J gave up 1 base, with 10 bases separating them. CDR3 nucleotides: TGTGCCAGTACCCAACAGGGGAACACCGGGGAGCTGTTTTTT. It specifies CASTQQGNTGELFF.

This clone appeared many times. The V and J genes are TRBV30 and TRBJ2-6, with D perhaps matching TRBD1 (6 bases). The V gene lost 2 bases and the J gene lost 0 bases, with 17 bases spanning the gap. Germline V gene sequence: CDR1 GTSNPN, CDR2 SVGIG (reference sequence). The CDR3 length is 18 residues. The DNA of the CDR3 is TGTGCCTGGAGTCCAGGACAGTATCCTTCCTCTGGGGCCAACGTCCTGACTTTC. The encoded protein is CAWSPGQYPSSGANVLTF.

The V call is TRBV7-9, the J call TRBJ1-2; TRBD1 aligns across 10 bases. The V gene end was trimmed by 3 bases and the J gene end by 6 bases; junction bases not matched to a gene: 19. CDR1 is SEHNR and CDR2 is FQNEAQ in the germline V gene (reference sequence). The CDR3 is made up of 19 amino acids. The CDR3 DNA follows: TGTGCCAGCAGCTTCGTCCCTTTCGCGACAGGGGGCACGGAAAATGGCTACACCTTC. It is translated as CASSFVPFATGGTENGYTF.

The rearrangement links TRBV24-1 to TRBJ1-5; D gene unclear. V lost 4 bases and J 2 bases, leaving 5 bases between the germline ends. Germline CDR1 KGHDR, CDR2 SFDVKD. This CDR3 comprises 13 residues. The CDR3 coding sequence is TGTGCCACCAGTGACTCAGGCAATCAGCCCCAGCATTTT. It encodes CATSDSGNQPQHF.

V is TRBV19 and J is TRBJ2-2; 9 bases fit TRBD1. The CDR3 has 14 residues. V shed 7 bases and J 6 bases; nucleotides not matched to a gene: 6. Germline CDR1 LNHDA, CDR2 SQIVND (reference sequence). The CDR3 nucleotides read TGTGCCAGTACCGGACAGGGGAAAGCCGGGGAGCTGTTTTTT. Its translation is CASTGQGKAGELFF.

CDR3 nucleotides: TGTGCAAGTCGCTTAGAGAGTACTGCTAGGTACAATGAGCAGTTCTTC. Protein sequence: CASRLESTARYNEQFF. This chain joins TRBV12-2 and TRBJ2-1; TRBD2, the D gene given by the table, was not confirmed from the DNA. TRBV12-2 is described as a pseudogene. This CDR3 contains 16 residues.

This clone has just one count. The rearrangement joins TRBV6-5 to TRBJ2-3; D is possibly TRBD2 (5 bases). Trimming shortened V by 0 bases and J by 4 bases, and 11 bases separated the two germline ends. The germline gives CDR1 MNHEY, CDR2 SVGAGI. There are 15 residues in the CDR3. CDR3 residues: CASSYSVPGSDTQYF. The DNA of the CDR3 is TGTGCCAGCAGTTACTCAGTGCCGGGATCAGATACGCAGTATTTT.